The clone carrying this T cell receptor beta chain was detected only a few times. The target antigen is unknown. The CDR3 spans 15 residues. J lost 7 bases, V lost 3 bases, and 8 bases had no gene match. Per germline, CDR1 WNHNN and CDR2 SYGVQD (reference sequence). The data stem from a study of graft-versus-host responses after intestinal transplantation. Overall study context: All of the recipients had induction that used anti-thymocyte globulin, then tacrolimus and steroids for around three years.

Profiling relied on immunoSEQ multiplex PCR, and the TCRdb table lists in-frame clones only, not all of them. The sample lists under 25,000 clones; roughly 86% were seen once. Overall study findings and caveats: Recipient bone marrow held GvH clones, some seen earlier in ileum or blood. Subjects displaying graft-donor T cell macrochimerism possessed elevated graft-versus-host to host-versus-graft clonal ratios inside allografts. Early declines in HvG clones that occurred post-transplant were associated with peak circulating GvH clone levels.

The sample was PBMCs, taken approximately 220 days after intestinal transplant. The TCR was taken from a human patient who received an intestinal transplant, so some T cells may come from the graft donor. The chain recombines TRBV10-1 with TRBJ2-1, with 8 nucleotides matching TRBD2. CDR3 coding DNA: TGCGCCAGCAGTGACCCTAGCGGGCCTCCTAATGAGCAGTTCTTC. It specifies CASSDPSGPPNEQFF.